This record looks at one TCR beta chain sequence and its context. The sample has other DNA sequences that encode this CDR3 too. Generated by immunoSEQ multiplex PCR, the TCRdb table keeps only in-frame clones and is missing some. The sample yields 95,000 to 100,000 clones, roughly 95% seen once. CDR1 is MNHEY and CDR2 is SVGAGI in the germline V gene. The CDR3 contains 13 residues. Trimming removed 3 bases at V and 0 bases at J, with 6 bases between. This sample was taken from a study of technical replicates of blood from several donors. The sequenced sample consisted of T cells isolated from PBMCs. The source of this sequence is a human donor in good health. The rearrangement links TRBV6-5 to TRBJ2-7; D ambiguous. As DNA, the CDR3 is TGTGCCAGCAGTTATAGGAGCTCCTACGAGCAGTACTTC. As protein: CASSYRSSYEQYF.